The clone carrying this T cell receptor (beta chain) was counted once. One end of the junction varies from germline; a read error may be responsible. TCRdb passed the RT-PCR reads through MiXCR, listing each CDR3 protein once. The sample has more than 550,000 distinct CDR3 sequences, 12% to 15% seen once; the top ten hold 3.6%. Germline V gene lookup returns CDR1 SGHTA and CDR2 FQGNSA. The CDR3 contains 14 residues. Sequencing input: memory CD4+ T cells from blood. The TCR sequence derives from a female donor in good health, serving as a healthy control. V is TRBV7-2 and J is TRBJ2-5; D gene ambiguous. The CDR3 loop is CASSFPGVQETRYF. CDR3 bases: TGTGCCAGCAGCTTTCCAGGAGTCCAAGAGACCCGGTACTTC.